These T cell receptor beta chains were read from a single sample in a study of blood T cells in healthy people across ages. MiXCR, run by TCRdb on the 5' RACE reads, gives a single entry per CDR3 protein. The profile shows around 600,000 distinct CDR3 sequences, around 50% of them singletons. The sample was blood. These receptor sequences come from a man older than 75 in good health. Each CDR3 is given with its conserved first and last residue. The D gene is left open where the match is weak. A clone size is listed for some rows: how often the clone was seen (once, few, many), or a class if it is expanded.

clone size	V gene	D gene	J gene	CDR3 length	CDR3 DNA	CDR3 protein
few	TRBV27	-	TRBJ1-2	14	TGTGCCAGCAGTTTTAGGGGGTCGTCTCATGGCTACACCTTC	CASSFRGSSHGYTF
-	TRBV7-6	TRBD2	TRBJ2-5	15	TGTGCCAGCAGCCGACCTAGCGGGACCCAAGAGACCCAGTACTTC	CASSRPSGTQETQYF
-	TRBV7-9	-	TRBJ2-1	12	TGTGCCAGCAGCCAGGTCTTAGGCGAGCAGTTCTTC	CASSQVLGEQFF
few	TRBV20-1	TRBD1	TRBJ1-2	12	TGCAGTGCTAGAACCTTGACAGGGAGCTACACCTTC	CSARTLTGSYTF
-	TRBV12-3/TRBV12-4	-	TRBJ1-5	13	TGTGCCAGCAGTCCCGTGGGTCGGCAGCCCCAGCATTTT	CASSPVGRQPQHF
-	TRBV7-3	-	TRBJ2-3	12	TGTGCCAGCAGCACCGGGACTGGTACGCAGTATTTT	CASSTGTGTQYF
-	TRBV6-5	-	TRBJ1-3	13	TGTGCCAGCTCCTCCAGCTCTGGAAACACCATATATTTT	CASSSSSGNTIYF
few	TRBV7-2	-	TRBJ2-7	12	TGTGCCAGCAACGTCAGGGGATACGAGCAGTACTTC	CASNVRGYEQYF
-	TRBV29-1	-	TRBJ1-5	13	TGCAGCGCCGGAGCGTCTAGCAATCAGCCCCAGCATTTT	CSAGASSNQPQHF
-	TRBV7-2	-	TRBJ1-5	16	TGTGCCAGCAGCCTCCGTGGGAGAGAGGGGAATCAGCCCCAGCATTTT	CASSLRGREGNQPQHF
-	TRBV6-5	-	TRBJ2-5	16	TGTGCCAGCAGTTACTCGTCGGCGAACGGGGGTCAGACCCAGTACTTC	CASSYSSANGGQTQYF
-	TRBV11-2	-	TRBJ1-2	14	TGTGCCAGCAGCTTAGGTTCAGGACTCTATGGCTACACCTTC	CASSLGSGLYGYTF
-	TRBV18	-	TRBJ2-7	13	TGTGCCAGCTCACCAGCTAGAGGTCGCGAGCAGTACTTC	CASSPARGREQYF